Each of the 21 T cell receptor beta chains below was sequenced from the same sample in a study of breast tumors, draining lymph nodes, adjacent tissues. TCRdb re-derived calls from the multiplex PCR reads in MiXCR, one entry per CDR3 protein. Of a few hundred thousand distinct CDR3 sequences in the sample, roughly a third were seen once. Samples came from axillary lymph nodes draining the breast cancer. The sequenced material came from axillary lymph node tissue. The receptors here all came from a female donor with breast cancer. Some clones in this sample may be carry-over from other donors' samples.

This clonotype has ten or more counts. J is TRBJ2-3 and V is TRBV20-1; 14 bases agree with TRBD2. The germline gives CDR1 DFQATT, CDR2 SNEGSKA (reference sequence). The ends lost 6 bases at V and 0 bases at J; junction bases unmatched: 8. The CDR3 contains 17 residues. The CDR3 spells CSAEGLAGGRSTDTQYF. The CDR3 nucleotides are TGCAGTGCCGAAGGACTAGCGGGGGGCAGGAGCACAGATACGCAGTATTTT.

A word on this clonotype: A much larger clone differs by one base, so this may be a read error. V gene TRBV5-1 combines with J gene TRBJ1-2, with TRBD1 identical over 7 bases. CDR1 SGHRS and CDR2 YFSETQ come from the germline V gene. J was trimmed by 4 bases and V by 0 bases; bases with no gene match: 9. The CDR3 consists of 16 residues. The CDR3 nucleotides read TGCGCCAGCAGCTTGGGGGCAAGCAGGGGGGGCTATGGCTACACCTTC. It yields the protein CASSLGASRGGYGYTF. Supplemented by reference TRBV5-1 and TRBJ1-2, the full variable domain reads KAGVTQTPRYLIKTRGQQVTLSCSPISGHRSVSWYQQTPGQGLQFLFEYFSETQRNKGNFPGRFSGRQFSNSRSEMNVSTLELGDSALYLCASSLGASRGGYGYTFGSGTRLTVV.

Only a few counts were recorded for this clonotype. V is TRBV11-2 and J is TRBJ2-3, with 8 bases aligning to TRBD2. V dropped 2 bases and J dropped 0; count of bases not matched to a gene: 4. This CDR3 has 16 residues. The V gene's germline CDR1 is SGHAT and CDR2 FQNNGV. The CDR3 loop reads CASSLLSSGSTDTQYF. The CDR3 DNA reads as TGTGCCAGCAGCTTATTATCTAGCGGGAGCACAGATACGCAGTATTTT.

The chain's CDR3 is CASSFLAGEQETQYF. The CDR3 DNA follows: TGCGCCAGCAGCTTTCTAGCGGGAGAACAAGAGACCCAGTACTTC. J is TRBJ2-5 and V is TRBV5-1; 10 nucleotides align to TRBD2. The trim removed 2 bases at V and 2 bases at J, leaving 3 bases unmatched. This CDR3 comprises 15 residues. Germline V gene sequence: CDR1 SGHRS, CDR2 YFSETQ.

Concerning this clonotype itself: A much larger clone lies one base from this, so it may be a read error. The chain carries TRBV4-1 and TRBJ2-2; 16 bases line up with TRBD2. CDR3 size: 16 residues. Per the germline V gene, CDR1 is MGHRA and CDR2 is YSYEKL. V lost 3 bases and J lost 7; bases outside the gene matches: 2. Here the CDR3 reads CASSQGTSGGVGELFF. CDR3 nucleotide sequence: TGCGCCAGCAGCCAGGGGACTAGCGGGGGGGTCGGGGAGCTGTTTTTT.

This clonotype has only a few counts. This may stem from a read error, because a much larger clone lies one nucleotide away. The genes are TRBV12-3 or TRBV12-4 and TRBJ1-2, with 10 bases aligning to TRBD1. The CDR3 has 15 residues. CDR3 coding DNA: TGTGCCAGCAGTTTAGGGCGACAGGGGGCAGGGGGCTACCCCTTC. This codes for CASSLGRQGAGGYPF.

The sample holds a few counts of this clonotype. The V gene is TRBV6-1, the J gene TRBJ1-5; 12 bases line up with TRBD1. Per the germline V gene, CDR1 is MNHNS and CDR2 is SASEGT. This CDR3 spans 17 amino acids. With 5 bases clipped from V and 2 bases from J, the junction kept 7 bases outside the gene matches. The CDR3 coding sequence is TGTGCCAGCAGTATCGGGACAGGGGGCGCGGGCAATCAGCCCCAGCATTTT. Its translation: CASSIGTGGAGNQPQHF.

Comment on this clonotype: The CDR3 does not close with the conserved phenylalanine or tryptophan, likely indicating a read error. This chain links TRBV2 with TRBJ1-4, with D tentatively TRBD1 (5 bases). The CDR3 has 13 amino acids. Germline values: CDR1 SNHLY, CDR2 FYNNEI. The germline V and J ends were trimmed by 8 bases and 8 bases, with 15 bases remaining between them. CDR3 in amino acids: CASRTANREKLFV. In DNA form, the CDR3 reads TGTGCCAGCCGGACGGCCAACAGGGAAAAACTGTTTGTT.

This clonotype has at least ten counts. The J gene is TRBJ2-1, the V gene TRBV9, with 14 bases that match TRBD2. Germline CDR1 SGDLS, CDR2 YYNGEE. This CDR3 region has 16 residues. V lost 4 bases, J lost 8 bases, and 8 bases stayed unmatched. The CDR3 here is CASSSLTSGGAYEQFF. DNA for the CDR3: TGTGCCAGCAGCTCCCTGACTAGCGGGGGGGCCTATGAGCAGTTCTTC.

This clonotype has at least ten counts. The V and J genes are TRBV20-1 and TRBJ2-5; TRBD2 matches at 8 bases. Germline V gives CDR1 DFQATT, CDR2 SNEGSKA (reference sequence). Trimming at V came to 2 bases and at J to 4 bases, leaving 6 bases not matched to a gene. The CDR3 contains 14 residues. The CDR3 loop reads CSARRDGGGETQYF. CDR3 in DNA: TGCAGTGCTAGAAGGGACGGGGGGGGAGAGACCCAGTACTTC.

At least ten counts were recorded for this clonotype. The V call is TRBV19, the J call TRBJ1-2, with D unresolved. Germline V gene sequence: CDR1 LNHDA, CDR2 SQIVND (reference sequence). The CDR3 is 13 residues long. Trimming left V 5 bases short and J 4 bases short, with 11 bases between. The CDR3: CASSSGSLYGYTF. The CDR3 nucleotides are TGTGCCAGTAGTTCGGGGTCCCTCTATGGCTACACCTTC.

This chain uses TRBV9 with TRBJ2-7; 8 nucleotides line up with TRBD2. The germline V gene has CDR1 SGDLS and CDR2 YYNGEE. CDR3 length equals 15 residues. V lost 2 bases, J lost 3 bases, and 7 bases stayed unmatched. The CDR3 loop is CASSVRGGINYEQYF. The DNA for the CDR3 is TGTGCCAGCAGCGTCCGGGGGGGGATTAACTACGAGCAGTACTTC.

V and J are TRBV7-9 and TRBJ2-5, with D possibly TRBD2 on 6 matching bases. Germline assignment: CDR1 SEHNR and CDR2 FQNEAQ (reference sequence). V lost 5 bases and J lost 4, with 14 bases in between. This CDR3 spans 14 amino acids. CDR3 sequence (DNA): TGTGCCAGCAGCCATAAACCCGGGAGAGAGACCCAGTACTTC. It yields the protein CASSHKPGRETQYF.

The rearrangement uses TRBV3-1 and TRBJ2-2, with TRBD1 matching over 8 bases. Trimming at V came to 2 bases and at J to 0 bases, leaving 14 bases not matched to a gene. The CDR3 has 20 amino acids. Germline V gives CDR1 LGHDT, CDR2 YNNKEL (reference sequence). The CDR3 nucleotides read TGTGCCAGCAGCCAATTCCCCCGGACAGGGCCGGGAGCGAACACCGGGGAGCTGTTTTTT. This codes for CASSQFPRTGPGANTGELFF.

This clonotype has ten or more counts. The chain uses TRBV28 and TRBJ1-6; TRBD1 is a possible D gene (6 bases). This CDR3 has 14 residues. Germline-derived CDR1 and CDR2 are MDHEN and SYDVKM. The V end was cut by 6 bases, the J end by 7 bases, with 13 bases between. Here the CDR3 reads CASSLPQGNSPLHF. DNA for the CDR3: TGTGCCAGCAGCCTGCCACAGGGAAATTCACCCCTCCACTTT.

There are many counts of this clonotype. This chain joins TRBV4-1 and TRBJ2-3; 7 bases map to TRBD2. The CDR3 extends over 16 amino acids. V was clipped by 0 bases and J by 0 bases; unmatched bases: 3. Germline CDR1 MGHRA, CDR2 YSYEKL. In DNA, the CDR3 is TGCGCCAGCAGCCAAGATCAGCGGGGAAGCACAGATACGCAGTATTTT. It yields the protein CASSQDQRGSTDTQYF.

Only a few counts were recorded for this clonotype. Since a much larger clone is just one base distant, this may be a read error. The V call is TRBV5-6, the J call TRBJ1-2; unclear D gene. CDR1 and CDR2 from the germline V gene are SGHDT and YYEEEE. This CDR3 is built from 14 residues. V gave up 0 bases and J gave up 4 bases, with 10 bases separating them. The CDR3 region is CASSLAQASYGYTF. CDR3 nucleotide sequence: TGTGCCAGCAGCTTGGCCCAGGCTTCCTATGGCTACACCTTC.

This clonotype has a handful of counts. The V gene is TRBV6-5, the J gene TRBJ2-7; the D gene is possibly TRBD2 (6 bases). This CDR3 comprises 16 residues. Trimming cost V 0 bases and J 1 base, with 13 bases left between them. From germline, CDR1 is MNHEY and CDR2 SVGAGI. CDR3 in amino acids: CASSYSSLAVSYEQYF. Here the CDR3 DNA reads TGTGCCAGCAGTTACTCGTCCTTAGCGGTATCCTACGAGCAGTACTTC.

This clonotype was counted at least ten times. The chain couples TRBV20-1 to TRBJ2-3, with 12 bases identical to TRBD2. Trimming took 2 bases from V and 4 from J; bases not matched to a gene: 10. The CDR3 totals 17 residues. CDR1 is DFQATT and CDR2 is SNEGSKA in the germline V gene (reference sequence). The CDR3 bases are TGCAGTGCTAGATCGACACACCTAGCGGGAGGGCCAGATACGCAGTATTTT. The encoded protein is CSARSTHLAGGPDTQYF.

About this clonotype itself: One base away lies a much larger clone, so this may be a sequencing read error. This sequence joins TRBV12-5 and TRBJ1-5, with TRBD1 identical over 10 bases. Trimming at V came to 3 bases and at J to 5 bases, leaving 4 bases not matched to a gene. The CDR3 consists of 15 residues. Per the germline V gene, CDR1 is LGHNT and CDR2 is FRNRAP. In DNA form, the CDR3 reads TGTGCTAGTGGTTTCGGGACAGGGGAGGATCAGCCCCAGCATTTT. This sequence encodes CASGFGTGEDQPQHF.

This clonotype was counted a few times. The chain carries TRBV3-1 and TRBJ1-3; TRBD1 is a possible D gene (5 bases). Germline CDR1 and CDR2: LGHDT and YNNKEL (reference sequence). The CDR3 covers 17 residues. V lost 4 bases, J lost 0 bases, and 16 bases lay in between. The CDR3 DNA sequence: TGTGCCAGCAGCCCCTACGGACAAGTCAGCTCTGGAAACACCATATATTTT. This codes for CASSPYGQVSSGNTIYF. The complete variable domain, with remaining parts taken from reference TRBV3-1 and TRBJ1-3, reads DTAVSQTPKYLVTQMGNDKSIKCEQNLGHDTMYWYKQDSKKFLKIMFSYNNKELIINETVPNRFSPKSPDKAHLNLHINSLELGDSAVYFCASSPYGQVSSGNTIYFGEGSWLTVV.